This T cell receptor (beta chain) was identified in a study of blood T cells in healthy people across ages. Study observations and caveats: The authors considered diversity estimates from one million T cells to be underestimates.

Extractions gave at least 6 micrograms of total RNA per sample. Primers used in a second PCR of roughly 6 to 11 cycles were a sample-barcoded 5' primer and a J-beta primer mix. Each CDR3 protein is one row after TCRdb ran MiXCR on the 5' RACE reads. The repertoire consists of about 1.7 million distinct CDR3 sequences, with 28% occurring once and the leading ten covering over 7%. Germline CDR1 MNHEY, CDR2 SVGAGI. Trimming stripped 6 bases from V and 4 bases from J, with 17 bases between. This CDR3 comprises 15 residues. This clonotype was observed a single time. What it recognizes is unknown. Material: blood. This chain connects TRBV6-5 to TRBJ2-3; tentative D call: TRBD2 (6 bases). The clonotype originates from a woman in her 30s in good health. CDR3 loop: CASSPRGAGPDTQYF. The CDR3 nucleotides read TGTGCCAGCAGCCCGCGCGGGGCAGGACCAGATACGCAGTATTTT.